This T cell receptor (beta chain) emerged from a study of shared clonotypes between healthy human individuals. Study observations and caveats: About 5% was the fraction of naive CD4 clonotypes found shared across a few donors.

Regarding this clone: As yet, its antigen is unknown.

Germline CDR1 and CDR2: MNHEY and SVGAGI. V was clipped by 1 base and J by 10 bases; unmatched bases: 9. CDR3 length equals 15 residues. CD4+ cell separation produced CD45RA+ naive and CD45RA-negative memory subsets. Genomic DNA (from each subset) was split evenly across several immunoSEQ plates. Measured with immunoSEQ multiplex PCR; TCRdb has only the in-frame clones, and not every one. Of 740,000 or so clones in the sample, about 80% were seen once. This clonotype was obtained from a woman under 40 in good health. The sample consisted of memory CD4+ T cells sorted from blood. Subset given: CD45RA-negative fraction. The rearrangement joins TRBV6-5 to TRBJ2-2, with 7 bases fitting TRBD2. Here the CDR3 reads CASSYWASGPTELFF. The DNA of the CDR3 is TGTGCCAGCAGTTACTGGGCTAGCGGTCCGACGGAGCTGTTTTTT.